A selection of T cell receptor beta chains follows, all from one sample in a study of shared clonotypes between healthy human individuals. TCRdb's copy holds only in-frame clones and misses some; the assay was immunoSEQ multiplex PCR. The sample consists of 2 million to 2.5 million clones, 85% to 95% of them appearing once. Sequencing was done on a sample of naive CD4+ T cells from PBMCs. These receptors all come from a man younger than 35 in good health. Some clones in this sample may be carry-over from other donors' samples. CDR3s include the opening cysteine and the closing phenylalanine or tryptophan. D genes are given only for firm matches. Some rows mark clone size as missing; the rest say once, few, many or name a class of expanded clone.

size | D | J | V | DNA | CDR3
. | . | TRBJ1-4 | TRBV6-6 | TGTGCCAGCAGTAATCCCCCTTGGGATGAAAAACTGTTTTTT | CASSNPPWDEKLFF
. | . | TRBJ2-3 | TRBV12-5 | TGTGCTAGTGGCCCCCCAAACACAGATACGCAGTATTTT | CASGPPNTDTQYF
. | . | TRBJ2-1 | TRBV7-2 | TGTGCCAGCAGCCTTCGCGGTCTACAGGGCCCCTCAAATGAGCAGTTCTTC | CASSLRGLQGPSNEQFF
. | . | TRBJ2-3 | TRBV5-1 | TGCGCCAGCAGCTTTCGAAGTTTTGAAGATACGCAGTATTTT | CASSFRSFEDTQYF
once | TRBD2 | TRBJ2-7 | TRBV2 | TGTGCCAGCAGTGACGCTAGCGGGGTAGGGGTTTGGCACGAGCAGTACTTC | CASSDASGVGVWHEQYF
once | TRBD1 | TRBJ1-5 | TRBV7-2 | TGTGCCAGCAGCTCAAAAACAACGACAGGGGGCAATCAGCCCCAGCATTTT | CASSSKTTTGGNQPQHF
. | . | TRBJ2-7 | TRBV11-2 | TGTGCCAGCAGCTGGATCCCATTCAGGGACCCCAACGAGCAGTACTTC | CASSWIPFRDPNEQYF
. | . | TRBJ2-1 | TRBV6-6 | TGTGCCAGCAGTTACTCGGGGGGGGCTAACAATGAGCAGTTCTTC | CASSYSGGANNEQFF
. | . | TRBJ2-2 | TRBV5-1 | TGCGCCAGCAGCTTGTCAGTACCTGCGACCGGGGAGCTGTTTTTT | CASSLSVPATGELFF
. | TRBD1 | TRBJ2-1 | TRBV25-1 | TGTGCCAGCAGTGATGGGACAGGACGCTCCTACAATGAGCAGTTCTTC | CASSDGTGRSYNEQFF
. | . | TRBJ1-5 | TRBV19 | TGTGCCAGTAGTATCAAAACCGGGGGGCTTAGCAATCAGCCCCAGCATTTT | CASSIKTGGLSNQPQHF
once | . | TRBJ1-1 | TRBV20-1 | TGCAGTGCCTACAGGGCCATAGAGACTTTCTTT | CSAYRAIETFF
. | . | TRBJ2-3 | TRBV29-1 | TGCAGCGTCAGCTTCTTAGCAGATACGCAGTATTTT | CSVSFLADTQYF
. | . | TRBJ1-5 | TRBV5-6 | TGTGCCAGCAGCTTGGGGGCCGGTAGCAATCAGCCCCAGCATTTT | CASSLGAGSNQPQHF
. | . | TRBJ1-5 | TRBV7-9 | TGTGCCAGCAGCTTAGGACAACAGTATAGCAATCAGCCCCAGCATTTT | CASSLGQQYSNQPQHF
. | . | TRBJ1-1 | TRBV27 | TGTGCCAGCAGCAGTTCCTGGATAAACACTGAAGCTTTCTTT | CASSSSWINTEAFF
. | . | TRBJ1-3 | TRBV27 | TGTGCCAGCAGGCCGACAGTTGGAAACACCATATATTTT | CASRPTVGNTIYF
. | . | TRBJ1-1 | TRBV7-3 | TGTGCCAGCAGCTTTGGCGAGAACACTGAAGCTTTCTTT | CASSFGENTEAFF
. | . | TRBJ2-7 | TRBV7-2 | TGTGCCAGCAGCGCCCACCCGAGCTCCTACGAGCAGTACTTC | CASSAHPSSYEQYF
. | . | TRBJ1-2 | TRBV20-1 | TGCACCCCCGGAGACAGCTATGGCTACACCTTC | CTPGDSYGYTF
. | . | TRBJ2-2 | TRBV7-3 | TGTGCCAGCAGCTTAACGCCGGGGGCTAGCGTTAACTCCGGGGAGCTGTTTTTT | CASSLTPGASVNSGELFF
. | TRBD2 | TRBJ2-1 | TRBV7-3 | TGTGCCAGCAGCTTATGGGCTAGCGGGAGCACCTACAATGAGCAGTTCTTC | CASSLWASGSTYNEQFF
. | . | TRBJ1-2 | TRBV18 | TGTGCCAGCTCACCAAGTTTGGCAGCCTTTAACTATGGCTACACCTTC | CASSPSLAAFNYGYTF
. | . | TRBJ1-2 | TRBV6-1 | TGTGCCAGCAGTGAAGCGCAAGGGACTGGCTACACCTTC | CASSEAQGTGYTF
. | . | TRBJ2-5 | TRBV30 | TGTGCCTGGACCCGGGCAGAGACCCAGTACTTC | CAWTRAETQYF
once | TRBD2 | TRBJ2-1 | TRBV6-1 | TGTGCCAGCGGCCACCCGGGACTAACCTACAATGAGCAGTTCTTC | CASGHPGLTYNEQFF
. | . | TRBJ1-1 | TRBV10-1 | TGCGCCAGCAGTGACTCCGCTCTCGGTTCCTGGGACACTGAAGCTTTCTTT | CASSDSALGSWDTEAFF
. | TRBD2 | TRBJ2-7 | TRBV4-1 | TGCGCCAGCAGCCACGCAAGCGGGAGGGCCGGGTACGAGCAGTACTTC | CASSHASGRAGYEQYF
. | . | TRBJ2-7 | TRBV9 | TGTGCCAGCAGCCTGGGAGACGTTACCTACGAGCAGTACTTC | CASSLGDVTYEQYF
once | TRBD1 | TRBJ2-7 | TRBV7-9 | TGTGCCAGCAGCATACGGACAGGGTACGAGCAGTACTTC | CASSIRTGYEQYF
. | . | TRBJ2-7 | TRBV2 | TGTGCCAGCAAGGTAGCGAGTTCCTTGTGGGAGCAGTACTTC | CASKVASSLWEQYF
once | TRBD1 | TRBJ2-7 | TRBV2 | TGTGCCAGCAGTCGGGACAGCTCCTACGAGCAGTACTTC | CASSRDSSYEQYF
. | . | TRBJ2-3 | TRBV18 | TGTGCCAGCTCACCCACAATGCCAGATACGCAGTATTTT | CASSPTMPDTQYF
. | . | TRBJ2-1 | TRBV28 | TGTGCCAGCAGTTTATCGTCCGGAGCTCTGCGCTGGAACAATGAGCAGTTCTTC | CASSLSSGALRWNNEQFF
. | . | TRBJ1-2 | TRBV28 | TGTGCCAGCAGTTGGGGCGAGTATGGCTACACCTTC | CASSWGEYGYTF
once | TRBD2 | TRBJ2-7 | TRBV7-2 | TGTGCCAGCAGTTCCCGGACTAGCGGTCCTCAGTACTTC | CASSSRTSGPQYF
. | TRBD1 | TRBJ2-1 | TRBV30 | TGTGCCTGGAAGCAGCTATGGGACAGTTACTACAATGAGCAGTTCTTC | CAWKQLWDSYYNEQFF
. | . | TRBJ2-3 | TRBV6-1 | TGTGCCAGCAGTACACAGGTTTCCGCAGATACGCAGTATTTT | CASSTQVSADTQYF
. | . | TRBJ1-1 | TRBV9 | TGTGCCAGCAGCGTAGTATCAGAAAGCACTGAAGCTTTCTTT | CASSVVSESTEAFF
once | . | TRBJ1-2 | TRBV5-1 | TGCGCCAGCAGCCCGGGGGCGTGGGTGTTAACGAGTGGCTACACCTTC | CASSPGAWVLTSGYTF
. | . | TRBJ2-7 | TRBV10-2 | TGCGCCAGCATGTACAGCCCGCTGTCGGTCCGGTACTTC | CASMYSPLSVRYF
. | TRBD1 | TRBJ1-5 | TRBV5-5 | TGTGCCAGCAGCTTGGAAACTTTACAGGGGAGCAATCAGCCCCAGCATTTT | CASSLETLQGSNQPQHF
. | TRBD2 | TRBJ2-3 | TRBV28 | TGTGCCAGCAGCCCCGCGGGCCTAGCGGACACAGATACGCAGTATTTT | CASSPAGLADTDTQYF
once | TRBD2 | TRBJ2-6 | TRBV2 | TGTGCCAGCAGTGAAGCGAGGCTAGCGGGCCCCCCCGTCCTGACTTTC | CASSEARLAGPPVLTF
. | . | TRBJ2-7 | TRBV15 | TGTGCCACCAGCAGAGACGGGATCGGCAGGTTCGAATACGAGCAGTACTTC | CATSRDGIGRFEYEQYF
. | TRBD1 | TRBJ1-1 | TRBV9 | TGTGCCAGCAGCCCCCCCGGGACAGGGAATAAAGCTTTCTTT | CASSPPGTGNKAFF
. | . | TRBJ2-3 | TRBV30 | TGTGCCTGGAGTTCAGGGACAGATACGCAGTATTTT | CAWSSGTDTQYF